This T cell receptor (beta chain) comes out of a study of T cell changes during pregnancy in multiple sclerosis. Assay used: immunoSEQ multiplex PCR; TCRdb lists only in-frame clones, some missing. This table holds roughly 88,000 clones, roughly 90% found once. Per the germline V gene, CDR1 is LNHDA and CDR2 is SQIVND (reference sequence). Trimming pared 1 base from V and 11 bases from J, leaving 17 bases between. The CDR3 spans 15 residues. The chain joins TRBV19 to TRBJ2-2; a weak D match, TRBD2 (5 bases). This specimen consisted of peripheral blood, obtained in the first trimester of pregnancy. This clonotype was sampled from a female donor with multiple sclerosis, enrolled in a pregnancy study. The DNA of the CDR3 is TGTGCCAGTAGTATAGGAGGGTTGGGGAGAGGCGAGCTGTTTTTT. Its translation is CASSIGGLGRGELFF.